A single sample gave rise to the 21 T cell receptor beta chains below, sequenced in a study of shared clonotypes between healthy human individuals. Method: immunoSEQ multiplex PCR; TCRdb's copy keeps in-frame clones and lacks some. The table lists 2 million to 2.5 million clones, 80% to 95% of them singletons. Material: naive CD4+ T cells from PBMCs. Described subset: CD45RA+ positively selected. Receptors were obtained from a man younger than 35 in good health. Some clones in this sample may be carry-over from other donors' samples.

As to this clone: Other nucleotide sequences in the sample specify the same CDR3. The V gene is TRBV7-2, the J gene TRBJ1-1; tentatively, D is TRBD1 (6 bases). This CDR3 has 14 residues. V dropped 2 bases and J dropped 0 bases, with 7 bases sitting between them. From germline, CDR1 is SGHTA and CDR2 FQGNSA. CDR3 DNA sequence: TGTGCCAGCAGCTTAAGGACAGTGAACACTGAAGCTTTCTTT. It yields the protein CASSLRTVNTEAFF. The full variable domain, its missing parts supplied by reference TRBV7-2 and TRBJ1-1, is GAGVSQSPSNKVTEKGKDVELRCDPISGHTALYWYRQSLGQGLEFLIYFQGNSAPDKSGLPSDRFSAERTGGSVSTLTIQRTQQEDSAVYLCASSLRTVNTEAFFGQGTRLTVV.

The chain is built from TRBV5-6 and TRBJ1-6; 8 bases map to TRBD1. The V and J ends lost 4 bases and 7 bases, in that order; junction bases with no gene match: 7. CDR3 length equals 15 residues. CDR1 is SGHDT, CDR2 YYEEEE, per germline. The CDR3 loop is CASSQDRGGNSPLHF. As DNA, the CDR3 is TGTGCCAGCAGCCAAGACAGGGGCGGAAATTCACCCCTCCACTTT. Combining the CDR3 with reference TRBV5-6 and TRBJ1-6 gives the whole variable domain DAGVTQSPTHLIKTRGQQVTLRCSPKSGHDTVSWYQQALGQGPQFIFQYYEEEERQRGNFPDRFSGHQFPNYSSELNVNALLLGDSALYLCASSQDRGGNSPLHFGNGTRLTVT.

The genes are TRBV7-8 and TRBJ2-1, with TRBD2 matching 7 bases. The V segment lost 2 bases and the J segment 1 base; nucleotides outside the gene matches: 5. This CDR3 has 16 amino acids. Looked up from germline, CDR1 is SGHVS and CDR2 is FQNEAQ. In DNA, the CDR3 is TGTGCCAGCAGCTTAAGACTAGCCCGGTCCTACAATGAGCAGTTCTTC. Protein sequence: CASSLRLARSYNEQFF.

The rearrangement joins TRBV10-1 to TRBJ1-1, with D maybe TRBD1 (5 bases). The V end lost 8 bases, the J end lost 1 base, and 8 bases lay between the germline ends. This CDR3 is built from 12 residues. In germline, CDR1 is WNHNN, CDR2 SYGVQD (reference sequence). CDR3 sequence reads: CASWTRNTEAFF. The CDR3 DNA reads TGCGCCAGCTGGACAAGGAACACTGAAGCTTTCTTT.

The chain couples TRBV6-5 to TRBJ2-5, with D unclear. This CDR3 spans 14 amino acids. Germline V gene sequence: CDR1 MNHEY, CDR2 SVGAGI. Between the trimmed V and J ends, which lost 7 bases and 1 base, there was a span of 13 bases. Here the CDR3 DNA reads TGTGCCAGCACCGATCCACGGACCCAAGAGACCCAGTACTTC. Its translation is CASTDPRTQETQYF.

The V and J genes are TRBV7-3 and TRBJ2-6; D remains ambiguous. Trimming took off 3 bases at V and 2 bases at J, with 11 bases between the two ends. The CDR3 length is 16 residues. Germline loops: CDR1 SGHTA, CDR2 FQGTGA. CDR3 in DNA: TGTGCCAGCAGCTTCGACTCCTCCCCTGGGGCCAACGTCCTGACTTTC. Translating gives CASSFDSSPGANVLTF.

The rearrangement joins TRBV28 to TRBJ1-2, with 9 bases matching TRBD1. Germline CDR1 and CDR2: MDHEN and SYDVKM. Losses at the gene ends were 1 base for V and 5 bases for J; bases not matched to a gene: 8. The CDR3 sequence is 16 residues long. In DNA, the CDR3 is TGTGCCAGCAGTTTATACGGACAGGGGCCTGGGTATGGCTACACCTTC. Translated, it gives CASSLYGQGPGYGYTF.

The chain is built from TRBV2 and TRBJ2-5; D not certain. The J call is uncertain, as TRBJ2-7 better fits the DNA end. The CDR3 totals 12 residues. Per germline, CDR1 SNHLY and CDR2 FYNNEI. This CDR3 is CASSDAAYEQYF. CDR3 in DNA: TGTGCCAGCAGTGACGCGGCCTACGAGCAGTACTTC.

The V gene is TRBV6-5, the J gene TRBJ2-1; 7 nucleotides match TRBD2. Germline V lookup: CDR1 MNHEY, CDR2 SVGAGI. The CDR3 spans 14 residues. Trimming took 1 base from V and 8 from J; bases not matched to a gene: 5. The CDR3 nucleotides read TGTGCCAGCAGTTACTTTGCGGGGGTTCATGAGCAGTTCTTC. This encodes CASSYFAGVHEQFF.

This CDR3 is CASSLGGAGGPPGYGYTF. For the CDR3, the DNA is TGTGCCAGCAGTTTAGGGGGGGCAGGGGGCCCCCCTGGCTATGGCTACACCTTC. The chain links TRBV28 to TRBJ1-2, with 8 bases lining up with TRBD1. This CDR3 has 18 amino acids. V dropped 2 bases and J dropped 4; count of bases not matched to a gene: 15. Germline values: CDR1 MDHEN, CDR2 SYDVKM.

CDR3 region: CASSLGTGVAYDYTF. In nucleotides, the CDR3 is TGCGCCAGCAGCTTAGGGACGGGGGTTGCGTACGACTACACCTTC. The chain combines TRBV5-1 with TRBJ1-2, with D possibly TRBD1 on 5 matching bases. CDR3 length equals 15 residues. CDR1 and CDR2 (germline): SGHRS, YFSETQ. Trimming left V 2 bases short and J 10 bases short, with 21 bases between.

This chain connects TRBV29-1 to TRBJ1-1; possible D gene TRBD1, 5 bases. Trimming cost V 7 bases and J 5 bases, with 17 bases left between them. The CDR3 loop spans 13 amino acids. Germline V gives CDR1 SQVTM, CDR2 ANQGSEA. The chain's CDR3 is CSGGDPGGTEAFF. In DNA form, the CDR3 reads TGCAGCGGGGGGGACCCGGGTGGGACTGAAGCTTTCTTT.

As concerns this clone: Other DNA sequences in this sample translate to the same CDR3. V and J are TRBV4-3 and TRBJ2-2; TRBD2 agrees at 8 bases. CDR1 and CDR2 (germline): LGHNA, YSLEER. V trimming: 0 bases; J trimming: 0 bases; junction bases outside the gene matches: 6. The CDR3 is 18 residues long. For the CDR3, the DNA is TGCGCCAGCAGCCAAGAAACTAGCGGAAGGGCGAACACCGGGGAGCTGTTTTTT. Its translation: CASSQETSGRANTGELFF.

The chain links TRBV28 to TRBJ2-2; D is unresolved. The V end was cut by 11 bases, the J end by 1 base, with 11 bases between. The CDR3 is 13 residues long. Germline values: CDR1 MDHEN, CDR2 SYDVKM. The CDR3: CASNARNTGELFF. CDR3 sequence (DNA): TGTGCCTCGAACGCGAGGAACACCGGGGAGCTGTTTTTT.

This clone was counted between two and nine times. The CDR3 coding sequence is TGCAGCGTTGAGGGACTAGTTGCAGATACGCAGTATTTT. It is translated as CSVEGLVADTQYF. V and J are TRBV29-1 and TRBJ2-3; the match to TRBD2 covers 8 bases. The V gene end was trimmed by 3 bases and the J gene end by 4 bases; junction bases not matched to a gene: 3. In germline, CDR1 is SQVTM, CDR2 ANQGSEA. CDR3 size: 13 residues.

The chain links TRBV11-2 to TRBJ2-5, with 7 bases lining up with TRBD2. Germline V lookup: CDR1 SGHAT, CDR2 FQNNGV. V shed 2 bases and J 2 bases; nucleotides not matched to a gene: 5. This CDR3 is 15 amino acids long. The chain's CDR3 is CASSLRGVGQETQYF. In DNA, the CDR3 is TGTGCCAGCAGCTTACGGGGGGTGGGTCAAGAGACCCAGTACTTC.

This clone was seen only once. V is TRBV7-2 and J is TRBJ2-2, with TRBD2 as a possible D gene (5 bases). V was cut by 5 bases and J by 0 bases, with 13 bases left in between. The germline V gene encodes CDR1 SGHTA and CDR2 FQGNSA. CDR3 length: 16 residues. CDR3 amino acids: CASSRIGVSNTGELFF. The CDR3 nucleotides are TGTGCCAGCAGCCGTATCGGGGTTTCGAACACCGGGGAGCTGTTTTTT.

The chain couples TRBV28 to TRBJ1-1; tentatively, D is TRBD1 (5 bases). V was pared by 5 bases and J by 1 base, with 17 bases between. The germline gives CDR1 MDHEN, CDR2 SYDVKM. This CDR3 contains 16 residues. The CDR3 loop reads CASSPAGAHKNTEAFF. The CDR3, as DNA: TGTGCCAGCAGTCCGGCCGGGGCCCATAAGAACACTGAAGCTTTCTTT.

This clone was observed a handful of times. The sample carries other DNA sequences with the same CDR3. This chain uses TRBV29-1 with TRBJ1-5; D is uncertain. This CDR3 comprises 12 residues. Germline CDR1 reads SQVTM; CDR2 reads ANQGSEA. Deletions cut 6 bases from V and 0 bases from J, with 6 bases between. This CDR3 is CSVGDSNQPQHF. The DNA for the CDR3 is TGCAGCGTAGGAGATAGCAATCAGCCCCAGCATTTT. Supplemented by reference TRBV29-1 and TRBJ1-5, the full variable domain reads SAVISQKPSRDICQRGTSLTIQCQVDSQVTMMFWYRQQPGQSLTLIATANQGSEATYESGFVIDKFPISRPNLTFSTLTVSNMSPEDSSIYLCSVGDSNQPQHFGDGTRLSIL.

The chain carries TRBV6-1 and TRBJ2-3; D may match TRBD1 or TRBD2 (5 bases each). CDR3 length equals 15 residues. The V gene lost 4 bases and the J gene lost 6 bases, with 17 bases spanning the gap. Germline assignment: CDR1 MNHNS and CDR2 SASEGT. CDR3 loop: CASSGRGAAIDTQYF. The CDR3 DNA reads TGTGCCAGCAGTGGCAGAGGGGCCGCCATCGATACGCAGTATTTT.

Comment on this clone: Other DNA sequences from this sample encode an identical CDR3 as well. V gene TRBV20-1 combines with J gene TRBJ2-3, with unresolved D. The germline V gene has CDR1 DFQATT and CDR2 SNEGSKA (reference sequence). The CDR3 sequence is 11 residues long. V was clipped by 5 bases and J by 6 bases, with 9 bases between them. CDR3: CSARIGDTQYF. Written as DNA, the CDR3 is TGCAGTGCTCGCATAGGGGATACGCAGTATTTT.